Listed here are 17 T cell receptor beta chains from one sample, sequenced in a study of tumor-infiltrating lymphocytes in primary liver carcinoma. The tissue used was unsorted bulk material of roughly 17-32 mg. RNA and DNA were co-extracted from it with the AllPrep DNA/RNA mini kit. TCR beta cDNA was reverse-transcribed from 500 to 550 ng of total RNA. The reaction used a constant-region primer and ProtoScript II reverse transcriptase. Three-round nested multiplex PCR performed with slightly modified ARM-PCR produced the TCR beta libraries. Two initial PCR rounds of about 9 cycles each paired TRBV1-TRBV30 forward primers with a C-beta reverse primer. MiXCR was run by TCRdb on the multiplex PCR reads, yielding one entry per CDR3 protein. The table has approximately 79,000 distinct CDR3 sequences, about 70% seen once; the top ten hold 28%. The sequenced material came from liver tumor tissue from sampling region 4. Subset: tumor region T4, right-lateral pole. The origin of the receptors is a man aged 40-55 years with primary liver carcinoma and hepatitis B virus infection.

This chain joins TRBV5-1 and TRBJ2-1, with TRBD1 identical over 9 bases. There are 17 residues in the CDR3. Germline V lookup: CDR1 SGHRS, CDR2 YFSETQ. V lost 0 bases to trimming and J lost 7 bases; unmatched junction nucleotides: 11. The CDR3 loop reads CASSLDGATGGGNEQFF. CDR3 nucleotide sequence: TGCGCCAGCAGCTTGGATGGTGCAACAGGGGGCGGGAATGAGCAGTTCTTC.

This clonotype showed up many times. The rearrangement joins TRBV7-9 to TRBJ1-6; TRBD1 might be the D (5 bases). Trimming removed 2 bases from V and 6 bases from J, with 8 bases in between. CDR3 length: 14 residues. The germline V gene has CDR1 SEHNR and CDR2 FQNEAQ (reference sequence). The CDR3 loop is CASSLTDSNSPLHF. The CDR3 coding sequence is TGTGCCAGCAGCTTAACCGACAGTAATTCACCCCTCCACTTT.

A few counts support this clonotype. The CDR3 here is CASSPDFARRYEQYF. DNA of the CDR3: TGTGCCAGCAGTCCCGACTTTGCAAGGAGGTACGAGCAGTACTTC. The chain recombines TRBV28 with TRBJ2-7; D might be TRBD2 (5 bases). The CDR3 sequence is 15 residues long. V lost 5 bases, J lost 4 bases, and 18 bases lay in between. Per germline, CDR1 MDHEN and CDR2 SYDVKM.

This clonotype showed up just a few times. This is likely an artifact of a read error, given a far larger clone one base away. This is likely a read error, given that the CDR3 carries no conserved phenylalanine or tryptophan at its end. The CDR3 DNA follows: TGCAGCGTGGGGGACCGAGAAGAGACCCAGTACTTA. Protein product: CSVGDREETQYL. The chain recombines TRBV29-1 with TRBJ2-5; tentatively, D is TRBD1 or TRBD2 (5 bases each). Trimming took 6 bases from V and 3 from J, leaving 11 bases between them. Germline-derived CDR1 and CDR2 are SQVTM and ANQGSEA. The CDR3 covers 12 residues.

This clonotype was seen many times. The chain has TRBV2 and TRBJ2-5, with D perhaps TRBD2 (6 bases). Germline CDR1 reads SNHLY; CDR2 reads FYNNEI. The CDR3 is 12 amino acids. Trimming took 5 bases from V and 5 from J, leaving 9 bases between them. The CDR3 nucleotides are TGTGCCAGCAGTACTGGGGGGGAGACCCAGTACTTC. Its protein product is CASSTGGETQYF.

The sample holds many counts of this clonotype. The chain links TRBV5-1 to TRBJ2-7; no reliable D call. CDR1 SGHRS and CDR2 YFSETQ come from the germline V gene. V shed 0 bases and J shed 6 bases, with 10 bases lying between them. This CDR3 is built from 13 residues. This chain's CDR3 is CASSLAMSSEQYF. As DNA, the CDR3 is TGCGCCAGCAGCTTGGCCATGTCTTCCGAGCAGTACTTC.

Comment on this clonotype: One junction end disagrees with the germline gene, perhaps due to a read error. This chain links TRBV19 with TRBJ2-1, with 7 bases aligning to TRBD1. This CDR3 spans 12 amino acids. CDR1 LNHDA and CDR2 SQIVND come from the germline V gene (reference sequence). The CDR3 protein is CANSIRDREQFF. As DNA, the CDR3 is TGTGCCAATAGTATACGGGACAGAGAGCAGTTCTTC.

Worth noting for this clonotype: This sequence may be a read error, since a much larger clone differs from it by one base. The genes are TRBV6-1 and TRBJ1-1, with D hard to call. The CDR3 is 13 residues long. Germline-derived CDR1 and CDR2 are MNHNS and SASEGT. CDR3 nucleotide sequence: TGTGTCAGCAGTGAAATCGCGATGGCCGAAGCTTTCTTT. Translation: CVSSEIAMAEAFF.

As concerns this clonotype: A much bigger clone sits one base away, suggesting this may be a read error. The chain recombines TRBV5-4 with TRBJ2-1; 7 bases match TRBD2. The trim removed 4 bases at V and 2 bases at J, leaving 15 bases unmatched. CDR1 and CDR2 (germline): SGHNT, YYREEE (reference sequence). This CDR3 region has 18 residues. The CDR3 DNA reads TGTGCCAGCAGCCAAGGACTAGTGGGAGGTGGGCCCTACAATGAGCAGTTCTTC. Translating it yields CASSQGLVGGGPYNEQFF.

This clonotype has ten or more counts. This sequence joins TRBV4-2 and TRBJ2-4, with 7 bases fitting TRBD2. Germline V gene lookup returns CDR1 LGHNA and CDR2 YNFKEQ. V dropped 1 base and J dropped 5; count of bases not matched to a gene: 5. The CDR3 loop spans 15 amino acids. As DNA, the CDR3 is TGTGCCAGCAGCCAAGTCGCGGGAGTGGAAAACATTCAGTACTTC. The encoded protein is CASSQVAGVENIQYF.

As concerns this clonotype: The germline gene is not matched at one end of the junction; a read error may be the cause. The chain recombines TRBV29-1 with TRBJ2-3; D ambiguous. The CDR3 is made up of 10 amino acids. CDR1 is SQVTM and CDR2 is ANQGSEA in the germline V gene. For the CDR3, the DNA is TGCAGCGTTGGCGAAGATACGCGGTATTTT. This encodes CSVGEDTRYF.

In its sample, this clonotype was seen a few times. The junction differs from germline at one of its ends, possibly a read error. The rearrangement joins TRBV7-9 to TRBJ1-1; D not certain. The CDR3 is 12 amino acids. Germline CDR1 SEHNR, CDR2 FQNEAQ (reference sequence). This chain's CDR3 is CASSLAVTGAFF. The CDR3 coding sequence is TGTGCCAGCAGCTTAGCGGTCACTGGAGCTTTCTTT. The full variable domain, its missing parts supplied by reference TRBV7-9 and TRBJ1-1, is DTGVSQNPRHKITKRGQNVTFRCDPISEHNRLYWYRQTLGQGPEFLTYFQNEAQLEKSRLLSDRFSAERPKGSFSTLEIQRTEQGDSAMYLCASSLAVTGAFFGQGTRLTVV.

This clonotype was seen at least ten times. For the CDR3, the DNA is TGTGCCAGCAGCTTAACGGGATCGGGAGAATACGAGCAGTACTTC. Its translation is CASSLTGSGEYEQYF. J is TRBJ2-7 and V is TRBV11-1; maybe TRBD2 (6 bases). Germline loops: CDR1 SGHAT, CDR2 FQDESV (reference sequence). The V end lost 2 bases, the J end lost 4 bases, and 15 bases lay between the germline ends. This CDR3 region has 15 residues.

This clonotype was seen ten or more times. The gene calls are TRBV6-1 and TRBJ2-7, with a possible D match to TRBD2 (5 bases). CDR1 and CDR2 (germline): MNHNS, SASEGT. Trimming cost V 7 bases and J 0 bases, with 16 bases left between them. This CDR3 region has 15 residues. Here the CDR3 reads CASTSLRAVSYEQYF. CDR3 sequence (DNA): TGTGCCAGCACCTCTCTGCGGGCAGTCTCCTACGAGCAGTACTTC.

This clonotype was detected a few times. The V call is TRBV2, the J call TRBJ1-2; TRBD1 is a possible D gene (6 bases). Germline CDR1 reads SNHLY; CDR2 reads FYNNEI. The CDR3 has 14 residues. V was clipped by 4 bases and J by 2 bases, with 11 bases between them. In DNA form, the CDR3 reads TGTGCCAGCAGTGTCTTTACAGGGAACTATGGCTACACCTTC. Its translation is CASSVFTGNYGYTF. Full variable domain (remainder filled in from reference TRBV2 and TRBJ1-2): EPEVTQTPSHQVTQMGQEVILRCVPISNHLYFYWYRQILGQKVEFLVSFYNNEISEKSEIFDDQFSVERPDGSNFTLKIRSTKLEDSAMYFCASSVFTGNYGYTFGSGTRLTVV.

This clonotype was seen repeatedly, ten times or more. The chain carries TRBV13 and TRBJ2-1; the D is unclear. Per the germline V gene, CDR1 is PRHDT and CDR2 is FYEKMQ (reference sequence). Trimming removed 3 bases at V and 5 bases at J, with 2 bases between. The CDR3 is 11 amino acids. The CDR3 region is CASSFNNEQFF. CDR3 coding DNA: TGTGCCAGCAGCTTCAACAATGAGCAGTTCTTC.

Points on this clonotype: A junction end diverges from the germline sequence, so it may reflect a read error. The J gene is TRBJ1-4, the V gene TRBV6-1, with D perhaps TRBD1 (5 bases). The CDR3 totals 15 residues. Germline CDR1 and CDR2: MNHNS and SASEGT. CDR3 residues: CASSEDGGSNGKLFF. The CDR3 DNA sequence: TGTGCCAGCAGTGAAGATGGGGGTTCAAATGGAAAACTGTTTTTT.